These 2 T cell receptor beta chains originate from one sample sequenced in a study of glioma-infiltrating T cells after dendritic cell vaccination. Indicated time point: after dendritic cell vaccination, including at tumor progression/relapse. TCRdb keeps only in-frame clones here, not all; method: immunoSEQ multiplex PCR. The sample consists of 99,000 or so clones, roughly 89% of them appearing once. The sequenced sample was blood, obtained after dendritic cell vaccination. These receptors came from a human donor with glioblastoma.

The chain is built from TRBV19 and TRBJ1-1, with D tentatively TRBD1 (5 bases). This CDR3 has 14 residues. Germline V gene data show CDR1 as LNHDA and CDR2 as SQIVND (reference sequence). V was pared by 7 bases and J by 8 bases, with 20 bases between. In DNA, the CDR3 is TGTGCCAGTACCTCGGAGGGGCAGCGAGTCGAAGCTTTCTTT. Residues: CASTSEGQRVEAFF. The variable domain in full, completed from reference TRBV19 and TRBJ1-1, reads DGGITQSPKYLFRKEGQNVTLSCEQNLNHDAMYWYRQDPGQGLRLIYYSQIVNDFQKGDIAEGYSVSREKKESFPLTVTSAQKNPTAFYLCASTSEGQRVEAFFGQGTRLTVV.

This rearrangement joins TRBV2 to TRBJ2-2; TRBD2 is a possible D gene (6 bases). This CDR3 comprises 16 residues. The germline V gene has CDR1 SNHLY and CDR2 FYNNEI. Trimming took off 6 bases at V and 1 base at J, with 15 bases between the two ends. Written as DNA, the CDR3 is TGTGCCAGCAGCGCTAGGGCGGGGAAGAACACCGGGGAGCTGTTTTTT. Translating it yields CASSARAGKNTGELFF.